The present T cell receptor (beta chain) was sequenced within a study of blood T cell repertoires in COVID-19. Looking at the study overall: Spain, Italy and the United States supplied samples that represented acute and convalescent COVID-19.

Data came from immunoSEQ multiplex PCR; TCRdb stores just in-frame clones and leaves some out. The sample records 190,000 or so clones, about four fifths being singletons. This clone turned up a few times. The sequencing input was peripheral blood. The sequence was obtained from a man aged 50 or older with active or convalescent COVID-19.

The CDR3: CASSQDNREPYNEQFF. The CDR3 coding sequence is TGCGCCAGCAGCCAAGATAACAGGGAACCTTACAATGAGCAGTTCTTC. V gene TRBV4-3 combines with J gene TRBJ2-1; D might be TRBD1 (6 bases). Between the trimmed V and J ends, which lost 0 bases and 4 bases, there was a span of 13 bases. The germline CDR1 and CDR2 sequences are LGHNA and YSLEER. This CDR3 has 16 residues.